This T cell receptor beta chain came from a study of PD-1 blockade in classical Hodgkin lymphoma. The ends lost 3 bases at V and 4 bases at J; junction bases unmatched: 5. CDR1 is LGHNA and CDR2 is YSLEER in the germline V gene. This CDR3 is 15 amino acids long. Described time point: cycle 4 day 1 (C4D1), after more than five weeks of nivolumab. Each of the patients experienced relapse following autologous stem cell transplantation, and their brentuximab vedotin exposure differed. When best responses were assessed, they were complete response, partial response or progressive disease. Assay used: immunoSEQ multiplex PCR; TCRdb lists only in-frame clones, some missing. This table holds around 45,000 clones, approximately 78% found once.

The input for sequencing was peripheral blood mononuclear cells (PBMCs), taken before the fourth cycle of nivolumab. V and J are TRBV4-3 and TRBJ2-5; 10 nucleotides match TRBD2. The receptor's source is a human donor with classical Hodgkin lymphoma. The CDR3 nucleotides read TGCGCCAGCAGCCACCAAGCGGGGGGGGCAGAGACCCAGTACTTC. Translation: CASSHQAGGAETQYF.